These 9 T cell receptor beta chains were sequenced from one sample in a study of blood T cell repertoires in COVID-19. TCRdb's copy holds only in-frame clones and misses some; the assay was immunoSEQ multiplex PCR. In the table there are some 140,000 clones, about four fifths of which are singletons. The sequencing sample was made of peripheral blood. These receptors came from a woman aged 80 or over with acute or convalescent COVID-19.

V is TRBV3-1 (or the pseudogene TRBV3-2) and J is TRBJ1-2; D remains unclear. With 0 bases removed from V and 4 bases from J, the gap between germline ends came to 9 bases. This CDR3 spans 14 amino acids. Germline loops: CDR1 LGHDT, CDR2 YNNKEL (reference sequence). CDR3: CASSQEKRIYGYTF. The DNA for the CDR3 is TGTGCCAGCAGCCAAGAGAAGAGGATCTATGGCTACACCTTC.

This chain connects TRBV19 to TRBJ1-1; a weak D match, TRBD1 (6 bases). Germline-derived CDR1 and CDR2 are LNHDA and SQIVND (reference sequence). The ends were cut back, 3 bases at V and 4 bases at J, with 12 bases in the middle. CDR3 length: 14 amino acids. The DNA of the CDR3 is TGTGCCAGTAGTATGGCGGCAGGGGTCACTGAAGCTTTCTTT. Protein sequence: CASSMAAGVTEAFF.

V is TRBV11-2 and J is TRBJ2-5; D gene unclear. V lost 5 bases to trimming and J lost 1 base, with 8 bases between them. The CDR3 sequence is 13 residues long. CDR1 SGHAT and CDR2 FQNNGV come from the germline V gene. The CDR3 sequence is CASSLGSQETQYF. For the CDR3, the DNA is TGTGCCAGCAGCCTCGGGTCCCAAGAGACCCAGTACTTC.

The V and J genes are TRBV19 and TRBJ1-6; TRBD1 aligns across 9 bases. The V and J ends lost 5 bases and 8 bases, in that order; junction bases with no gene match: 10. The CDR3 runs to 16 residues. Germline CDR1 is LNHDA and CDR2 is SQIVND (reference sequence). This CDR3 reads CASSSDPGQGYSPLHF. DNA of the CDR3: TGTGCCAGTAGTTCTGATCCGGGACAGGGTTATTCACCCCTCCACTTT.

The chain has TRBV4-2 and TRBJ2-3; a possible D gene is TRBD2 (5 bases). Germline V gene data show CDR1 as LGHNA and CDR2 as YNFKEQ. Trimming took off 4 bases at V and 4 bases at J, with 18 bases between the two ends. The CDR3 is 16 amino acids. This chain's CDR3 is CASSPLGAALADTQYF. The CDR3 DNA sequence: TGTGCCAGCAGCCCACTGGGAGCGGCTCTTGCAGATACGCAGTATTTT.

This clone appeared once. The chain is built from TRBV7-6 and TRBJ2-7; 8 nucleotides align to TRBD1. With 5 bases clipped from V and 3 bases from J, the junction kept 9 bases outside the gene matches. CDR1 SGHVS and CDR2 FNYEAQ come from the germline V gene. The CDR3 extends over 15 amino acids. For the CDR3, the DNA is TGTGCCAGCAGCCCCCCCGGACAGGGTTACTACGAGCAGTACTTC. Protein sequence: CASSPPGQGYYEQYF.

The CDR3 reads CASTGQASTEAFF. Written as DNA, the CDR3 is TGTGCCAGCACGGGACAGGCGAGCACTGAAGCTTTCTTT. The rearrangement joins TRBV2 to TRBJ1-1; 8 bases align to TRBD1. Germline values: CDR1 SNHLY, CDR2 FYNNEI. CDR3 size: 13 residues. V shed 7 bases, J shed 4 bases, and the junction held 5 bases outside the gene matches.

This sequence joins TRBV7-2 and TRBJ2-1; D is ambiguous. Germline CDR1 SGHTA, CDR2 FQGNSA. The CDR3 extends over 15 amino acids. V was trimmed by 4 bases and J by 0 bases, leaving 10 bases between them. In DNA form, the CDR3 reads TGTGCCAGCAGCTACAACCCAAGCTCCTACAATGAGCAGTTCTTC. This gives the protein CASSYNPSSYNEQFF.

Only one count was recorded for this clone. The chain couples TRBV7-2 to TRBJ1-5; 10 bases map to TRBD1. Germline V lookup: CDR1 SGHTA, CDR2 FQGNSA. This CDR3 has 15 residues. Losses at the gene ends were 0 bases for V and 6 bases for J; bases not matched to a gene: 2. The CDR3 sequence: CASSLAWTGGQPQHF. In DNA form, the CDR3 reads TGTGCCAGCAGCTTAGCGTGGACAGGGGGTCAGCCCCAGCATTTT.